The 3 T cell receptor beta chains given below trace back to one sample, sequenced in a study of molecular identifiers for immune sequencing clone quantification. TCRdb reanalysed the PCR reads using MiXCR and keeps one entry per CDR3 protein. The sample consists of about half a million distinct CDR3 sequences, about 25% of them appearing once. The sample consisted of naive CD8+ T cells from blood, with Jurkat cell RNA spiked in. Subset described: FACS-sorted CD8+CD4-CCR7+CD45RA+ naive T cells. The receptors were sampled from a human donor in good health. Some libraries in this study had Jurkat cell RNA spiked in.

The V call is TRBV19, the J call TRBJ1-1; D call uncertain. V was shortened by 3 bases and J by 0 bases, with 8 bases between the two germline ends. The CDR3 runs 14 residues. Germline CDR1 reads LNHDA; CDR2 reads SQIVND (reference sequence). The CDR3 here is CASSINPMNTEAFF. In DNA form, the CDR3 reads TGTGCCAGTAGTATCAACCCTATGAACACTGAAGCTTTCTTT. Drawing the rest from reference TRBV19 and TRBJ1-1, the complete variable domain is DGGITQSPKYLFRKEGQNVTLSCEQNLNHDAMYWYRQDPGQGLRLIYYSQIVNDFQKGDIAEGYSVSREKKESFPLTVTSAQKNPTAFYLCASSINPMNTEAFFGQGTRLTVV.

This clonotype has ten or more counts. This chain joins TRBV11-2 and TRBJ2-5; 9 bases map to TRBD2. The V segment lost 4 bases and the J segment 0 bases; nucleotides outside the gene matches: 9. Germline CDR1 SGHAT, CDR2 FQNNGV. This CDR3 contains 17 residues. The CDR3 region has the DNA TGTGCCAGCAGCTCCCCTTCGGCGGGGGGGTACCAAGAGACCCAGTACTTC. The encoded protein is CASSSPSAGGYQETQYF.

This clonotype came up many times. V usage is TRBV28 and J usage is TRBJ2-3; D is unresolved. Between the trimmed V and J ends, which lost 6 bases and 6 bases, there was a span of 19 bases. The CDR3 spans 15 residues. From germline, CDR1 is MDHEN and CDR2 SYDVKM. The CDR3 protein is CASSPANPGSDTQYF. The DNA for the CDR3 is TGTGCCAGCAGCCCTGCTAACCCAGGTTCCGATACGCAGTATTTT. The variable domain in full, completed from reference TRBV28 and TRBJ2-3, reads DVKVTQSSRYLVKRTGEKVFLECVQDMDHENMFWYRQDPGLGLRLIYFSYDVKMKEKGDIPEGYSVSREKKERFSLILESASTNQTSMYLCASSPANPGSDTQYFGPGTRLTVL.